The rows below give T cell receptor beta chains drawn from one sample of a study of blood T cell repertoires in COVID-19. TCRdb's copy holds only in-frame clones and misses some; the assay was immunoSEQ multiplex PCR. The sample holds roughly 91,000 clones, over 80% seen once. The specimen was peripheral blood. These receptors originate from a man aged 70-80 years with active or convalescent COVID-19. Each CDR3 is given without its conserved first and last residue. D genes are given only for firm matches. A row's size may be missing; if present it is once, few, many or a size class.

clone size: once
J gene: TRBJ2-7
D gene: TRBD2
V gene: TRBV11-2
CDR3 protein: ASSPTSGGASEQY

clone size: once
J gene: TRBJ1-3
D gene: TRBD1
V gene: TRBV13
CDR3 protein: ASSLQGAGNTIY

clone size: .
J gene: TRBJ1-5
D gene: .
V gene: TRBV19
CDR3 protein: ASRPTDRSRNQPQH

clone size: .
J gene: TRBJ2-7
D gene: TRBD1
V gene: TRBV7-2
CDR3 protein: ASLGQVGAYEQY

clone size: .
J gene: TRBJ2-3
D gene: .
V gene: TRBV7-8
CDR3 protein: ASSLEYADTQY

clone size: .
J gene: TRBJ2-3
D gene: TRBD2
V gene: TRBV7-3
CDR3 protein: ASSFAGGQGDTQY

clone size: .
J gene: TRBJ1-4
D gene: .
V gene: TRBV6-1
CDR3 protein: ASSEVQVFEKLF

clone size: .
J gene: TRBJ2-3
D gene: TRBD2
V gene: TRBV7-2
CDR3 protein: ASSLILAPGGDTQY

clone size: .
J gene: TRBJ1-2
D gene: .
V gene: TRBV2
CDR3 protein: ASSEAGYT

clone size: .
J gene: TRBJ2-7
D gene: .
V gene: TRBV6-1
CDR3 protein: ASSESTGNYEQY

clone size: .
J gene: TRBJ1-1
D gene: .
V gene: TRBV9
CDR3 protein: ASSPQDKKNTEAF

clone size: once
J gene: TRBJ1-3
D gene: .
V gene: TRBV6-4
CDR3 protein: ARRGGESGNTIY

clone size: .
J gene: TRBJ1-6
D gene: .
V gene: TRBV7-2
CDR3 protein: ASSFTGEQSSPLH

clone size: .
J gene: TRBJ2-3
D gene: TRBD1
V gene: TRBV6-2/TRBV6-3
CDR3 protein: ASSGDRGSLTDTQY

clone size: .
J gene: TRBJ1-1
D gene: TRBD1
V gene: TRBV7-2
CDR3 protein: ASSLRPDRVNTEAF

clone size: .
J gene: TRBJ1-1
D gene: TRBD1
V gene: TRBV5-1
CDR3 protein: ASSHGQGNTEAF

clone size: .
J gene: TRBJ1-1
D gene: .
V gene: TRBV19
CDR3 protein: ASSGGLLNTEAF

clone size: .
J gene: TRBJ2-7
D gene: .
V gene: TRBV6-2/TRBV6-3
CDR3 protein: ASSPSRTLSSYEQY

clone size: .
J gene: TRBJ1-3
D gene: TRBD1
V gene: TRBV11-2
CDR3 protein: ASSQRDRGSGNTIY

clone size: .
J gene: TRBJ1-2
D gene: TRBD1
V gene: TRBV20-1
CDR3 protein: SASTQQGALYGYT

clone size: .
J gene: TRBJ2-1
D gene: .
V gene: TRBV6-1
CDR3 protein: ASSEAGTQGHNEQF

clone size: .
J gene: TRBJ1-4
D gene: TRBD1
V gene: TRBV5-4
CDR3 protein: ASSPRTGKNEKLF

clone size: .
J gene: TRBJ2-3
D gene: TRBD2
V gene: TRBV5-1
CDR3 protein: ASSSLGLAGSGDTQY

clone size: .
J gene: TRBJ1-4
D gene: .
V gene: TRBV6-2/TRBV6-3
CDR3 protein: ASSLLGPRDEKLF

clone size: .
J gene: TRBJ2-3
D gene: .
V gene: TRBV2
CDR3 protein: ASSRGADTQY

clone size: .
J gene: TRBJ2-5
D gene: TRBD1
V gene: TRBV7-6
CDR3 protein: ASSLRTGGVAETQY